The 10 T cell receptor beta chains given below trace back to one sample, sequenced in a study of blood T cell repertoires in COVID-19. The protocol was immunoSEQ multiplex PCR, while the TCRdb copy is restricted to in-frame clones and leaves out a portion. The profile covers under 200,000 clones, with about 88% appearing a single time and around 5.2% taken by the ten largest. Sequencing input: peripheral blood. The origin of the receptors is an elderly woman with acute or convalescent COVID-19.

A single count supports this clone. The gene calls are TRBV29-1 and TRBJ2-5; 15 bases line up with TRBD2. Looked up from germline, CDR1 is SQVTM and CDR2 is ANQGSEA. CDR3 length equals 20 residues. V gave up 4 bases and J gave up 3 bases; unmatched junction bases: 18. The CDR3 spells CSVGGPRTSGRANSEETQYF. In DNA form, the CDR3 reads TGCAGCGTTGGGGGACCGAGGACTAGCGGGAGGGCCAATTCAGAAGAGACCCAGTACTTC. The full variable domain, rest sourced from reference TRBV29-1 and TRBJ2-5, is SAVISQKPSRDICQRGTSLTIQCQVDSQVTMMFWYRQQPGQSLTLIATANQGSEATYESGFVIDKFPISRPNLTFSTLTVSNMSPEDSSIYLCSVGGPRTSGRANSEETQYFGPGTRLLVL.

The rearrangement links TRBV4-1 to TRBJ2-3; weak D call: TRBD2 (6 bases). The CDR3 runs 17 residues. V gave up 2 bases and J gave up 5 bases, with 20 bases separating them. The germline V gene has CDR1 MGHRA and CDR2 YSYEKL. The CDR3 nucleotides are TGCGCCAGCAGCCAAACCCGTAGCGGTCCCGCGGAAGATACGCAGTATTTT. Residues: CASSQTRSGPAEDTQYF.

This clone came up once. This rearrangement joins TRBV5-1 to TRBJ2-5, with 9 bases lining up with TRBD2. J lost 2 bases, V lost 6 bases, and 8 bases had no gene match. Germline V lookup: CDR1 SGHRS, CDR2 YFSETQ. The CDR3 extends over 15 amino acids. The CDR3 is CASNEPSGAQETQYF. The DNA for the CDR3 is TGCGCCAGCAACGAACCTAGCGGGGCACAAGAGACCCAGTACTTC.

This sequence joins TRBV19 and TRBJ2-1; TRBD2 matches 9 bases. V lost 7 bases and J lost 1; bases outside the gene matches: 5. This CDR3 has 15 amino acids. Per germline, CDR1 LNHDA and CDR2 SQIVND (reference sequence). Here the CDR3 DNA reads TGTGCCAGTACACCAACTAGCGGGTCCTACAATGAGCAGTTCTTC. Translated, it gives CASTPTSGSYNEQFF.

This chain uses TRBV24-1 with TRBJ2-1; 9 nucleotides agree with TRBD2. The junction had 6 bases not matched to a gene; V was cut back by 2 bases and J by 5 bases. This CDR3 has 16 amino acids. The germline CDR1 and CDR2 sequences are KGHDR and SFDVKD. The CDR3 DNA is TGTGCCACCAGTGATTCCGGGACTAGCTTTAACAATGAGCAGTTCTTC. Translating gives CATSDSGTSFNNEQFF.

As concerns this clone: Other DNA sequences in the same sample also yield this CDR3. The V gene is TRBV6-5, the J gene TRBJ1-5; TRBD1 matches at 7 bases. CDR1 and CDR2 (germline): MNHEY, SVGAGI. Trimming cost V 5 bases and J 2 bases; bases outside gene matches: 3. The CDR3 totals 14 residues. Here the CDR3 reads CASSRQGGNQPQHF. The CDR3 nucleotides are TGTGCCAGCAGTAGACAGGGTGGCAATCAGCCCCAGCATTTT.

The genes are TRBV5-1 and TRBJ2-3; 8 bases align to TRBD2. The junction had 6 bases not matched to a gene; V was cut back by 4 bases and J by 5 bases. Germline V gene data show CDR1 as SGHRS and CDR2 as YFSETQ. This CDR3 contains 14 residues. CDR3 in DNA: TGCGCCAGCAGCAATCCCCTAGCGGGAGATACGCAGTATTTT. Amino acid sequence: CASSNPLAGDTQYF.

The chain recombines TRBV4-2 with TRBJ2-5, with D possibly matching TRBD1 (7 bases). V lost 1 base to trimming and J lost 5 bases, with 17 bases between them. The CDR3 extends over 16 amino acids. Germline V gene data show CDR1 as LGHNA and CDR2 as YNFKEQ. CDR3 loop: CASSQASGAGGETQYF. The CDR3 coding sequence is TGTGCCAGCAGCCAAGCTTCCGGGGCAGGGGGGGAGACCCAGTACTTC.

The V call is TRBV19, the J call TRBJ1-1; D not certain. There are 15 residues in the CDR3. Between the trimmed V and J ends, which lost 7 bases and 3 bases, there was a span of 18 bases. Germline V gene data show CDR1 as LNHDA and CDR2 as SQIVND (reference sequence). CDR3 sequence: CASTIQLGVDTEAFF. The CDR3 nucleotides read TGTGCCAGTACGATCCAACTGGGCGTGGACACTGAAGCTTTCTTT.

The chain joins TRBV6-5 to TRBJ2-7; 7 bases match TRBD1. Per the germline V gene, CDR1 is MNHEY and CDR2 is SVGAGI. CDR3 length: 14 residues. V was clipped by 8 bases and J by 3 bases; unmatched bases: 10. The CDR3 DNA sequence: TGTGCCAGCTTGGGCCGGGACAGCTACTACGAGCAGTACTTC. Its protein product is CASLGRDSYYEQYF.